The source of this T cell receptor (beta chain) is a study of blood T cell repertoires in COVID-19. Produced via immunoSEQ multiplex PCR; TCRdb's table is partial and in-frame only. This sample yields 200,000 to 300,000 clones, of which approximately 86% are seen a single time; approximately 1.5% belongs to the top ten. The CDR3 consists of 17 residues. Sequencing used peripheral blood. V and J are TRBV21-1 and TRBJ2-3; the D call in the table, TRBD2, was not verified against the DNA. TRBV21-1 is designated a pseudogene. This TCR came from a woman aged 60-75 years who had recovered from COVID-19. DNA for the CDR3: TGTGCCAGCACCCAAGGGGGGGGCGGGGGGCCGTCAGATACGCAGTATTTT. Translating gives CASTQGGGGGPSDTQYF.